This TCR beta chain was found in a study of vaccination and CD4 T cells after COVID-19. Cultured CD4+ T cell DNA was sequenced using the Oncomine TCR Beta short-read assay. Via MiXCR, TCRdb re-called the PCR reads, giving one row per CDR3 protein. In the table there are over 11,000 distinct CDR3 sequences, 43% of which are singletons. The CDR3 runs to 12 residues. From germline, CDR1 is MNHEY and CDR2 SVGEGT. With 0 bases removed from V and 13 bases from J, the gap between germline ends came to 10 bases. Treatment of the sample: roughly 10-day PBMC culture with coronavirus spike peptide pools or control peptides (ViraFEST assay). A remark on this clonotype: Its target is unknown.

The gene calls are TRBV6-2 or TRBV6-3 and TRBJ1-5; the D is unclear. The sequenced sample was cultured CD4+ T cells from blood. The receptor was derived from a human donor with COVID-19. The CDR3 region is CASSYSADKQHF. For the CDR3, the DNA is TGTGCCAGCAGTTACTCGGCCGACAAACAGCATTTT.